The 25 T cell receptor beta chains given below trace back to one sample, sequenced in a study of a mutant IDH1 vaccine in newly diagnosed glioma listed by TCRdb under 2021. For these TCRs, the target antigens are not known. In light of the paper, this sample's time point label describes: week 5, during vaccination. Each vaccine dose was 300 ug of a 20-mer mutant IDH1 peptide in Montanide, given subcutaneously with topical imiquimod. The library was made by the immunoSEQ multiplex PCR assay. Held by TCRdb, this immuneACCESS table contains in-frame sequences only and omits some clones. Under half of the omission traces to an unresolved V gene where checked; the cause of the rest is unknown. This sample gives some 38,000 clones in total; around 82% of them show up just once. Roughly 5% of the sample rests with the top ten. The sequenced sample was PBMCs, obtained from a glioma patient whose treatment included an IDH1 peptide vaccine. These receptors came from a man aged 35-49 years with glioma.

A few counts support this clone. The chain combines TRBV5-1 with TRBJ2-3; TRBD1 matches at 8 bases. The CDR3 totals 15 residues. The germline V gene has CDR1 SGHRS and CDR2 YFSETQ. J gave up 1 base and V 7 bases, and 8 bases lay outside the gene matches. In DNA, the CDR3 is TGCGCCAGCGGACAGGGACCCCAGGGCACAGATACGCAGTATTTT. Amino acid sequence: CASGQGPQGTDTQYF.

The chain joins TRBV2 to TRBJ1-3; no firm D call. This CDR3 is 14 amino acids long. Germline loops: CDR1 SNHLY, CDR2 FYNNEI. Trimming took 8 bases from V and 0 from J, leaving 11 bases between them. In nucleotides, the CDR3 is TGTGCCAGCCGGAACGGAGCCTCTGGAAACACCATATATTTT. Residues: CASRNGASGNTIYF.

This chain links TRBV10-1 with TRBJ2-5; D gene uncertain. Germline loops: CDR1 WNHNN, CDR2 SYGVQD (reference sequence). The CDR3 has 14 amino acids. V lost 0 bases, J lost 7 bases, and 12 bases lay in between. The CDR3 is CASSESQGFGTQYF. DNA of the CDR3: TGCGCCAGCAGTGAGTCTCAAGGTTTTGGGACCCAGTACTTC.

This chain uses TRBV5-4 with TRBJ1-1; 7 bases map to TRBD1. The CDR3 runs to 16 residues. CDR1 is SGHNT, CDR2 YYREEE, per germline (reference sequence). V lost 4 bases, J lost 2 bases, and 11 bases stayed unmatched. The CDR3 spells CASSPLGGQINTEAFF. In DNA form, the CDR3 reads TGTGCCAGCAGCCCACTGGGGGGACAGATCAACACTGAAGCTTTCTTT.

The rearrangement joins TRBV14 to TRBJ1-3; D call uncertain. Trimming shortened V by 1 base and J by 4 bases, and 11 bases separated the two germline ends. CDR3 length: 15 amino acids. Germline V gives CDR1 SGHDN, CDR2 FVKESK. The CDR3 region has the DNA TGTGCCAGCAGCCAAGTGCCTGGATCCGGAAACACCATATATTTT. This translates into CASSQVPGSGNTIYF.

This clone has a handful of counts. The V and J genes are TRBV5-6 and TRBJ2-7; either TRBD1 or TRBD2 may supply D (5 bases each). This CDR3 is built from 16 residues. Germline CDR1 SGHDT, CDR2 YYEEEE. Trimming cost V 6 bases and J 4 bases, with 23 bases left between them. CDR3 sequence (DNA): TGTGCCAGCACCAATCGGGGCCTGAGAGCCCGGTACGAGCAGTACTTC. Encoded protein: CASTNRGLRARYEQYF.

This clone has just one count. V gene TRBV4-1 combines with J gene TRBJ1-3; 7 nucleotides align to TRBD1. CDR3 size: 17 residues. Germline V gene lookup returns CDR1 MGHRA and CDR2 YSYEKL. The V segment lost 5 bases and the J segment 0 bases; nucleotides outside the gene matches: 10. The CDR3 region is CASSYSGTESSGNTIYF. The DNA for the CDR3 is TGCGCCAGCAGCTACTCCGGGACAGAGAGCTCTGGAAACACCATATATTTT.

The V gene is TRBV29-1, the J gene TRBJ1-1; D ambiguous. Trimming took 2 bases from V and 0 from J, leaving 7 bases between them. CDR1 and CDR2 from the germline V gene are SQVTM and ANQGSEA. CDR3 length: 13 residues. The CDR3 DNA sequence: TGCAGCGTTGAAAAGGGCCTGAACACTGAAGCTTTCTTT. The encoded protein is CSVEKGLNTEAFF.

The CDR3 sequence is CASGWGPREQYF. CDR3 coding DNA: TGTGCTAGTGGTTGGGGCCCTCGGGAGCAGTACTTC. This chain uses TRBV12-5 with TRBJ2-7; weak D call: TRBD1 (5 bases). This CDR3 comprises 12 residues. Germline V gene data show CDR1 as LGHNT and CDR2 as FRNRAP. V was cut by 4 bases and J by 7 bases, with 11 bases left in between.

This clone was seen more than once but under ten times. The chain uses TRBV6-6 and TRBJ1-5; D unresolved. This CDR3 spans 12 amino acids. Germline CDR1 MNHNY, CDR2 SVGAGI (reference sequence). Trimming cost V 7 bases and J 5 bases, with 9 bases left between them. The CDR3 region is CASKEGYQPQHF. CDR3 sequence (DNA): TGTGCCAGCAAAGAGGGTTATCAGCCCCAGCATTTT.

V gene TRBV29-1 combines with J gene TRBJ2-7; D possibly corresponds to TRBD2 (6 bases). Germline CDR1 SQVTM, CDR2 ANQGSEA. V shed 2 bases and J shed 3 bases, with 11 bases lying between them. CDR3 size: 13 residues. The CDR3 here is CSVESGGGYEQYF. In DNA form, the CDR3 reads TGCAGCGTTGAATCCGGGGGAGGCTACGAGCAGTACTTC.

The chain couples TRBV2 to TRBJ1-5; 8 positions match TRBD1. The trim removed 6 bases at V and 4 bases at J, leaving 5 bases unmatched. The germline CDR1 and CDR2 sequences are SNHLY and FYNNEI. The CDR3 loop spans 14 amino acids. For the CDR3, the DNA is TGTGCCAGCAGCGAAAGGACAGGGAATCAGCCCCAGCATTTT. It codes for CASSERTGNQPQHF.

The chain joins TRBV7-2 to TRBJ2-5; the D gene is possibly TRBD2 (5 bases). With 4 bases removed from V and 5 bases from J, the gap between germline ends came to 17 bases. Germline CDR1 and CDR2: SGHTA and FQGNSA. There are 15 residues in the CDR3. CDR3 region: CASSSRSSVTETQYF. The CDR3 DNA sequence: TGTGCCAGCAGCTCGCGGAGTAGCGTGACCGAGACCCAGTACTTC.

The chain uses TRBV29-1 and TRBJ2-7; the D is unclear. The V gene lost 4 bases and the J gene lost 0 bases, with 13 bases spanning the gap. This CDR3 contains 14 residues. Germline assignment: CDR1 SQVTM and CDR2 ANQGSEA. This chain's CDR3 is CSVVGELSSYEQYF. As DNA, the CDR3 is TGCAGCGTTGTTGGAGAGCTAAGCTCCTACGAGCAGTACTTC.

The chain carries TRBV7-9 and TRBJ2-2; D unresolved. Germline V gene lookup returns CDR1 SEHNR and CDR2 FQNEAQ (reference sequence). The ends were cut back, 6 bases at V and 0 bases at J, with 14 bases in the middle. This CDR3 comprises 16 residues. CDR3 bases: TGTGCCAGCAGTCTTATGGGTTCTCCGAACACCGGGGAGCTGTTTTTT. It translates to CASSLMGSPNTGELFF.

On this clone itself: A junction end diverges from the germline sequence, so it may reflect a read error. CDR3 DNA: TGTGCCAGCAGCTTAGGGCTGCTCACCCGGGAGCTGTTTTTT. This encodes CASSLGLLTRELFF. The chain employs TRBV7-9 and TRBJ2-2; unclear D gene. The CDR3 totals 14 residues. The germline V gene encodes CDR1 SEHNR and CDR2 FQNEAQ (reference sequence).

V usage is TRBV30 and J usage is TRBJ1-3, with 8 bases matching TRBD1. Trimming took 8 bases from V and 1 from J; bases not matched to a gene: 7. The CDR3 is 14 amino acids. CDR1 and CDR2 from the germline V gene are GTSNPN and SVGIG (reference sequence). CDR3 DNA: TGTGCCAGGACCCAGGGGGCGTCTGGAAACACCATATATTTT. Its protein product is CARTQGASGNTIYF.

J is TRBJ1-1 and V is TRBV7-9; weak D call: TRBD1 (6 bases). In germline, CDR1 is SEHNR, CDR2 FQNEAQ (reference sequence). The CDR3 has 13 amino acids. Trimming removed 5 bases at V and 5 bases at J, with 12 bases between. CDR3 residues: CASSGYRDTEAFF. CDR3 nucleotides: TGTGCCAGCAGCGGTTACAGGGATACTGAAGCTTTCTTT.

This chain uses TRBV5-1 with TRBJ1-4, with 9 bases matching TRBD1. Germline assignment: CDR1 SGHRS and CDR2 YFSETQ. J gave up 0 bases and V 4 bases, and 7 bases lay outside the gene matches. The CDR3 length is 17 residues. Written as DNA, the CDR3 is TGCGCCAGCAGCAAATCCGGGACAGGGTCAACTAATGAAAAACTGTTTTTT. Amino acid sequence: CASSKSGTGSTNEKLFF.

V gene TRBV6-5 combines with J gene TRBJ1-2; 7 bases are a match to TRBD1. The CDR3 loop spans 13 amino acids. CDR1 MNHEY and CDR2 SVGAGI come from the germline V gene. Trimming removed 11 bases from V and 5 bases from J; junction bases left unmatched: 11. The CDR3 sequence: CARPDRNIYGYTF. The CDR3 DNA sequence: TGTGCCCGCCCGGACAGGAACATTTATGGCTACACCTTC.

The chain has TRBV7-2 and TRBJ1-5; D is undetermined. In germline, CDR1 is SGHTA, CDR2 FQGNSA. The CDR3 spans 13 residues. Trimming cost V 5 bases and J 2 bases, with 7 bases left between them. CDR3 residues: CASSGFGNQPQHF. The CDR3 DNA sequence: TGTGCCAGCAGCGGGTTTGGCAATCAGCCCCAGCATTTT.

This clone is labeled as medium-sized. This CDR3 is CASTITQGNQPQHF. In DNA form, the CDR3 reads TGTGCCAGCACTATAACCCAGGGGAATCAGCCCCAGCATTTT. The rearrangement joins TRBV6-5 to TRBJ1-5, with D possibly TRBD1 on 6 matching bases. The CDR3 has 14 amino acids. CDR1 is MNHEY and CDR2 is SVGAGI in the germline V gene. Trimming took off 7 bases at V and 4 bases at J, with 14 bases between the two ends.

The chain has TRBV2 and TRBJ1-6; the match to TRBD1 covers 10 bases. The V and J ends lost 1 base and 10 bases, in that order; junction bases with no gene match: 4. CDR1 and CDR2 from the germline V gene are SNHLY and FYNNEI. This CDR3 comprises 15 residues. The CDR3 loop reads CASSEGQGAGSPLHF. For the CDR3, the DNA is TGTGCCAGCAGTGAAGGACAGGGGGCAGGATCACCCCTCCACTTT.

This chain connects TRBV10-2 to TRBJ1-1; possible D gene TRBD1, 5 bases. V lost 8 bases to trimming and J lost 1 base, with 5 bases between them. The CDR3 is made up of 11 amino acids. Germline V gene lookup returns CDR1 WSHSY and CDR2 SAAADI. Here the CDR3 DNA reads TGCGCCAGCGGGGGGAACACTGAAGCTTTCTTT. Protein: CASGGNTEAFF.

This rearrangement joins TRBV19 to TRBJ1-4, with a weak D call TRBD1 (5 bases). The germline V gene has CDR1 LNHDA and CDR2 SQIVND (reference sequence). V gave up 9 bases and J gave up 8 bases, with 16 bases separating them. The CDR3 consists of 13 residues. DNA for the CDR3: TGTGCCAGCCGGGACCCGGGGGACGAAAAACTGTTTTTT. It translates to CASRDPGDEKLFF.